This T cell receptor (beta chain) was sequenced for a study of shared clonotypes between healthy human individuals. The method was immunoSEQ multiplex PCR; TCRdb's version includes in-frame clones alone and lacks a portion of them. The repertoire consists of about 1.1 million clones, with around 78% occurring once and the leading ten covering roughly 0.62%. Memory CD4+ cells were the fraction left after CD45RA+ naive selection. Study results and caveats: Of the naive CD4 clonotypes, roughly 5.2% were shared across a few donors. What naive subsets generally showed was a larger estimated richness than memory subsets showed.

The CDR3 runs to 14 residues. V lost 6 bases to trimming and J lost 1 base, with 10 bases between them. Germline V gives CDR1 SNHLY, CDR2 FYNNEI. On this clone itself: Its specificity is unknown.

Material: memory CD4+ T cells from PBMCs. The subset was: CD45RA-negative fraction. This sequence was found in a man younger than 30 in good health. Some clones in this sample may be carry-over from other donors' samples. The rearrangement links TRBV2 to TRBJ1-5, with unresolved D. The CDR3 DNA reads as TGTGCCAGCAGCGCCGTCGGGAGCAATCAGCCCCAGCATTTT. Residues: CASSAVGSNQPQHF.